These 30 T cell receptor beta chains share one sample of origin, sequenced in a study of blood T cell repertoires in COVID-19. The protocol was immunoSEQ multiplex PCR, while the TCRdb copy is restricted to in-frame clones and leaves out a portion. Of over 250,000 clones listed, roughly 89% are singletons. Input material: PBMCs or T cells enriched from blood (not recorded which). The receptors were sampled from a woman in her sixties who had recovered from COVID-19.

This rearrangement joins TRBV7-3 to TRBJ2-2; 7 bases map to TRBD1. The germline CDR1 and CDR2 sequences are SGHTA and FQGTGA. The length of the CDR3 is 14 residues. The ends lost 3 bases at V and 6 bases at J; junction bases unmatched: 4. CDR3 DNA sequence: TGTGCCAGCAGCTTCCGACAGGGACCCGGGGAGCTGTTTTTT. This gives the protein CASSFRQGPGELFF.

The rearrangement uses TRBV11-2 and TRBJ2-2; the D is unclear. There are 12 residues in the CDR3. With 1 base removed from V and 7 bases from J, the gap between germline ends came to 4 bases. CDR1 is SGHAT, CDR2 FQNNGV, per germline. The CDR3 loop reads CASSLGVGELFF. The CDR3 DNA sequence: TGTGCCAGCAGCTTAGGAGTCGGGGAGCTGTTTTTT.

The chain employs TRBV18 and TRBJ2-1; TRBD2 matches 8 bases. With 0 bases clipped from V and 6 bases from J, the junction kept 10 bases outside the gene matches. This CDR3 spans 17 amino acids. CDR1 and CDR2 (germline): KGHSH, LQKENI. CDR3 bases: TGTGCCAGCTCACCACCGAGGGGACTAGGCCCCGGCAATGAGCAGTTCTTC. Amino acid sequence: CASSPPRGLGPGNEQFF.

The CDR3 loop reads CASSMTGHNQPQHF. The CDR3 bases are TGTGCCAGCAGTATGACAGGCCACAATCAGCCCCAGCATTTT. This chain connects TRBV7-9 to TRBJ1-5; D is perhaps TRBD1 (6 bases). CDR1 and CDR2 (germline): SEHNR, FQNEAQ (reference sequence). V lost 6 bases, J lost 3 bases, and 12 bases lay in between. This CDR3 has 14 amino acids.

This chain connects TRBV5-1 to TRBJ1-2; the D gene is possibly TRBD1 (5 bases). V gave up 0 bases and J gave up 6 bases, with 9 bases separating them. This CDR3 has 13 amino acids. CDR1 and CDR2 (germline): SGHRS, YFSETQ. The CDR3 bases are TGCGCCAGCAGCTTGGGACAGAACAATGGCTACACCTTC. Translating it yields CASSLGQNNGYTF. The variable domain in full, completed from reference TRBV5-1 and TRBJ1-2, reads KAGVTQTPRYLIKTRGQQVTLSCSPISGHRSVSWYQQTPGQGLQFLFEYFSETQRNKGNFPGRFSGRQFSNSRSEMNVSTLELGDSALYLCASSLGQNNGYTFGSGTRLTVV.

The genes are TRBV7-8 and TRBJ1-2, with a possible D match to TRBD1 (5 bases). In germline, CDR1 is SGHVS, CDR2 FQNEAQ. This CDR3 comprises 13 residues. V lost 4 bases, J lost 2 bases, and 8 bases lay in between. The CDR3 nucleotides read TGTGCCAGCAGCTCCTCAGGGAACTATGGCTACACCTTC. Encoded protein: CASSSSGNYGYTF.

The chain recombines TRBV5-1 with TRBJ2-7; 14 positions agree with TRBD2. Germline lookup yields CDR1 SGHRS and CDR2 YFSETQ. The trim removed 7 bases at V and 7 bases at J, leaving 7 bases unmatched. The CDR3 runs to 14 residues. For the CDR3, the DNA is TGCGCCAGCCGACTAGCGGGGGGGCCGTGGGAGCAGTACTTC. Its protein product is CASRLAGGPWEQYF.

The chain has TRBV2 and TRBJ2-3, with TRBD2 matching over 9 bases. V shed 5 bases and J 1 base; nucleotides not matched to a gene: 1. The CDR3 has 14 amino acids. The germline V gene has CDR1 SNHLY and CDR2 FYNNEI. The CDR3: CASSIAGGTDTQYF. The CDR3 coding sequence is TGTGCCAGCAGTATAGCGGGAGGCACAGATACGCAGTATTTT.

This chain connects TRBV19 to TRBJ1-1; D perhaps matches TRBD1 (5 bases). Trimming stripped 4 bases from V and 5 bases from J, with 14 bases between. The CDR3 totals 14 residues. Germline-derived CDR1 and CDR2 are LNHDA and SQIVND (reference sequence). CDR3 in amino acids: CASSRRGEGTEAFF. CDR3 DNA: TGTGCCAGTAGTAGAAGAGGGGAGGGAACTGAAGCTTTCTTT. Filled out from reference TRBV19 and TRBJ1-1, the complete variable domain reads DGGITQSPKYLFRKEGQNVTLSCEQNLNHDAMYWYRQDPGQGLRLIYYSQIVNDFQKGDIAEGYSVSREKKESFPLTVTSAQKNPTAFYLCASSRRGEGTEAFFGQGTRLTVV.

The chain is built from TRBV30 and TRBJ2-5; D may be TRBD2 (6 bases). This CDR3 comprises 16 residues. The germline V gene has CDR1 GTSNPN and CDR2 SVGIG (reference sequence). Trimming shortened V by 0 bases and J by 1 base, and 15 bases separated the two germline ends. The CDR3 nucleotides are TGTGCCTGGAGTGTACCTGGGTTAGCGGCCCAAGAGACCCAGTACTTC. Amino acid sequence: CAWSVPGLAAQETQYF. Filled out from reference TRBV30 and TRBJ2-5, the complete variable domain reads SQTIHQWPATLVQPVGSPLSLECTVEGTSNPNLYWYRQAAGRGLQLLFYSVGIGQISSEVPQNLSASRPQDRQFILSSKKLLLSDSGFYLCAWSVPGLAAQETQYFGPGTRLLVL.

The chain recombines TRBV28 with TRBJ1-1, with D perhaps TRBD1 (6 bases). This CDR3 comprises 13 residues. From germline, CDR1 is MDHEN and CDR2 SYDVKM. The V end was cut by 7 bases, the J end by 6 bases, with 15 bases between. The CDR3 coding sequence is TGTGCCAGCAAGGACAGCTCACGGGCTGAAGCTTTCTTT. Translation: CASKDSSRAEAFF.

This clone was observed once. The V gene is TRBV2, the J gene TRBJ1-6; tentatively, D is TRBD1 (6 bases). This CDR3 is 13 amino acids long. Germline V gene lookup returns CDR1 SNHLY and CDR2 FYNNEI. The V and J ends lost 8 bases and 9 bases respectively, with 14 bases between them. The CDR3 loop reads CASRQENSSPLHF. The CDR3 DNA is TGTGCCAGCCGACAGGAGAACAGTTCACCCCTCCACTTT.

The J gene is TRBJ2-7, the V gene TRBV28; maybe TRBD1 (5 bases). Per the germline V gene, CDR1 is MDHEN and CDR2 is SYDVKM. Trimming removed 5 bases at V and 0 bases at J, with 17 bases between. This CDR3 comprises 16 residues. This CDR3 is CASSRTSAGFSYEQYF. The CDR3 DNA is TGTGCCAGCAGTCGCACCTCTGCAGGGTTCTCCTACGAGCAGTACTTC.

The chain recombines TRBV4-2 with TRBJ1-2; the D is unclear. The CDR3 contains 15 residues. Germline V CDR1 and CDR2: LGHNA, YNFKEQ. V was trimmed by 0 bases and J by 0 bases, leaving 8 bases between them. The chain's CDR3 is CASSQDWQSNYGYTF. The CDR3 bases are TGTGCCAGCAGCCAAGACTGGCAATCTAACTATGGCTACACCTTC.

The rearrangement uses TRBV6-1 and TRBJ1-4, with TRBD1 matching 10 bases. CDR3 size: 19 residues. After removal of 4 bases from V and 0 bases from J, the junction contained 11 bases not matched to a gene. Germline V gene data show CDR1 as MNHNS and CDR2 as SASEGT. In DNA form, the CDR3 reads TGTGCCAGCAGTGCAGACAGGGGGCGAAGATACTCAACTAATGAAAAACTGTTTTTT. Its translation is CASSADRGRRYSTNEKLFF.

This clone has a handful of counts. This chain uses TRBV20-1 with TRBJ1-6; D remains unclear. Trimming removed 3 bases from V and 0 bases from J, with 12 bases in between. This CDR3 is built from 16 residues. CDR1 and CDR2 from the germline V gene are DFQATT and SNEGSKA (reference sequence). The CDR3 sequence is CSASFWSSSYNSPLHF. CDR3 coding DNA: TGCAGTGCTAGTTTTTGGTCGAGCTCCTATAATTCACCCCTCCACTTT.

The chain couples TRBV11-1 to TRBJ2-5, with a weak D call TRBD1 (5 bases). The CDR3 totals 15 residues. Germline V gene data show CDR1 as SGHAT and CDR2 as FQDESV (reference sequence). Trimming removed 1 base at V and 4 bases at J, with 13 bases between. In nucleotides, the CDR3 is TGTGCCAGCAGCTTAGGAGCAGGGATCGGAGAGACCCAGTACTTC. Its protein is CASSLGAGIGETQYF.

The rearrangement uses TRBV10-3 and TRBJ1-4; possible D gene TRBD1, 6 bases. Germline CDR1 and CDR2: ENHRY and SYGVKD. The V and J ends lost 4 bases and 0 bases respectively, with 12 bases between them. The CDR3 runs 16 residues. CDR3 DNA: TGTGCCATCAGTGGGGCCAGGGGAGCAACTAATGAAAAACTGTTTTTT. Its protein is CAISGARGATNEKLFF.

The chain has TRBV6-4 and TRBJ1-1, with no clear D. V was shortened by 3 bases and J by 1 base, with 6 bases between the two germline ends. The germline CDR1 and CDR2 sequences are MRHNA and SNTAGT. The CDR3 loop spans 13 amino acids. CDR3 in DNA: TGTGCCAGCAGTGAGTACGGGAACACTGAAGCTTTCTTT. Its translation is CASSEYGNTEAFF.

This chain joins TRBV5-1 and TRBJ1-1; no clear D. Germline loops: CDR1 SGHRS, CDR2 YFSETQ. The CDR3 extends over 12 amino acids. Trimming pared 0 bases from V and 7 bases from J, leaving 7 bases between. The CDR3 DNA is TGCGCCAGCAGCTTGGGACTGGGTGAAGCTTTCTTT. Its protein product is CASSLGLGEAFF.

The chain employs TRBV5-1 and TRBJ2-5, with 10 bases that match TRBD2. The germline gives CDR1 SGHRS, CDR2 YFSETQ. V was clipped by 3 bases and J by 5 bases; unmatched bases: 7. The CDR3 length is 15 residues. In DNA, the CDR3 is TGCGCCAGCAGCTCGAGCGGGGGGGCTTCGGAGACCCAGTACTTC. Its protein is CASSSSGGASETQYF.

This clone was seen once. The CDR3 sequence: CASNVGPTEAFF. For the CDR3, the DNA is TGTGCCTCGAACGTGGGGCCAACTGAAGCTTTCTTT. This chain joins TRBV30 and TRBJ1-1; perhaps TRBD1 as D (5 bases). Trimming left V 7 bases short and J 5 bases short, with 14 bases between. CDR1 and CDR2 (germline): GTSNPN, SVGIG (reference sequence). The CDR3 extends over 12 amino acids.

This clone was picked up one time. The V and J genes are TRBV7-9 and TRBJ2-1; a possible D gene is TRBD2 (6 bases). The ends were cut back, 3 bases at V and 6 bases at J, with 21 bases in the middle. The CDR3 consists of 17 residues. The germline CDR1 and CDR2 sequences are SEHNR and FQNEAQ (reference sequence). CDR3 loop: CASSLDLHGGLFNEQFF. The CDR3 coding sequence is TGTGCCAGCAGCTTGGACCTACACGGGGGTTTATTCAATGAGCAGTTCTTC.

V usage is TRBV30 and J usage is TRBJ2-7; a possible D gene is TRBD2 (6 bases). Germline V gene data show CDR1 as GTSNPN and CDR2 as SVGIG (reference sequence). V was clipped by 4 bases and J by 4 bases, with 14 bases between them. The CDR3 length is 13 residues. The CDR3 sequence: CAWNGGGIYEQYF. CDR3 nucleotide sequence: TGTGCCTGGAATGGTGGGGGGATATACGAGCAGTACTTC.

Here the CDR3 DNA reads TGTGCCAGCAGCGCAGCGGGGCTAACCAAAAACATTCAGTACTTC. Its protein product is CASSAAGLTKNIQYF. The V gene is TRBV9, the J gene TRBJ2-4; 7 bases fit TRBD2. The V gene's germline CDR1 is SGDLS and CDR2 YYNGEE. The CDR3 spans 15 residues. The ends lost 3 bases at V and 2 bases at J; junction bases unmatched: 5.

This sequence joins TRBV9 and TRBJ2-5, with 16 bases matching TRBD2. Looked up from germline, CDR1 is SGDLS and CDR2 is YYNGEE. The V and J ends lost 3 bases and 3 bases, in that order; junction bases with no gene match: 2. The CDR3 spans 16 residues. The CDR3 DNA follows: TGTGCCAGCAGCGAGGGGACTAGCGGGGGGGAAGAGACCCAGTACTTC. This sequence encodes CASSEGTSGGEETQYF.

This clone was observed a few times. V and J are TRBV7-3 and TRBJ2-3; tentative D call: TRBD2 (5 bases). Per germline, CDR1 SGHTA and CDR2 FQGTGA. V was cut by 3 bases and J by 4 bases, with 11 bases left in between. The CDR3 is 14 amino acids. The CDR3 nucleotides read TGTGCCAGCAGCTTTAGGGCCGGGGCAGATACGCAGTATTTT. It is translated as CASSFRAGADTQYF.

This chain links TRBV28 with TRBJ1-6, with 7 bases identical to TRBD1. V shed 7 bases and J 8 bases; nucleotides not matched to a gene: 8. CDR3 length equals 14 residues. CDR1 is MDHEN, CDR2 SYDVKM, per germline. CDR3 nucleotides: TGTGCCAGCACCTCGGGGGGGACAGATTCACCCCTCCACTTT. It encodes CASTSGGTDSPLHF.

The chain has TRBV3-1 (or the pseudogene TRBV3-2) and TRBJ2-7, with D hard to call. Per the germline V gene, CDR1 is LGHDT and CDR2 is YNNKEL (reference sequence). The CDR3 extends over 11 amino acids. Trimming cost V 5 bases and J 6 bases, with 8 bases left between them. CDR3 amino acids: CASSGLTEQYF. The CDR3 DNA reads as TGTGCCAGCAGCGGTCTAACCGAGCAGTACTTC.

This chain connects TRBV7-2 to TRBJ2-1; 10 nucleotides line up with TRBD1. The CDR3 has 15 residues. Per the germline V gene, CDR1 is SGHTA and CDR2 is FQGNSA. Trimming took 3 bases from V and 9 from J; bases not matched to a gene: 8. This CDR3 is CASSFPGTGVFEQFF. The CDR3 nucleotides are TGTGCCAGCAGCTTCCCCGGGACAGGGGTATTTGAGCAGTTCTTC.